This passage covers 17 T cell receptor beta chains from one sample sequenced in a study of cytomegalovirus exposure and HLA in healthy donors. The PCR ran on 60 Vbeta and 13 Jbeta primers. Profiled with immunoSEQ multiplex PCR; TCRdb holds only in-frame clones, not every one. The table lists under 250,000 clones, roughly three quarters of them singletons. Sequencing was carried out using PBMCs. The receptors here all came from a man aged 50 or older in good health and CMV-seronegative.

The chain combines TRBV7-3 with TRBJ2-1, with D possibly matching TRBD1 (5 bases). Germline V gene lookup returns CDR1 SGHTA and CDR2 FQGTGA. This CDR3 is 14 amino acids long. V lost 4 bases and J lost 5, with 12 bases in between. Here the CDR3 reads CASSSGQGNNEQFF. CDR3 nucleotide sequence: TGTGCCAGCAGCTCAGGGCAGGGAAACAATGAGCAGTTCTTC.

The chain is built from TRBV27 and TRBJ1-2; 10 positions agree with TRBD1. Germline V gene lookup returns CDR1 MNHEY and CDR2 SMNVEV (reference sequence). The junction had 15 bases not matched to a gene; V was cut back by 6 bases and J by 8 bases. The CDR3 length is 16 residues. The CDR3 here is CASRPRTGGSYGGYTF. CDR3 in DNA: TGTGCCAGCAGACCCCGGACAGGGGGGAGCTATGGGGGCTACACCTTC.

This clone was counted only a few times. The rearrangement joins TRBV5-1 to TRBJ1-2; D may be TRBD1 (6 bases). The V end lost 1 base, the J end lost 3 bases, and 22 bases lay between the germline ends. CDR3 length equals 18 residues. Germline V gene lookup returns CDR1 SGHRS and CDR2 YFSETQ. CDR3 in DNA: TGCGCCAGCAGCTTGTACGGACAGTCTATGGGCGCACACTATGGCTACACCTTC. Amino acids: CASSLYGQSMGAHYGYTF. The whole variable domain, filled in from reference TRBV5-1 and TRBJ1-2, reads KAGVTQTPRYLIKTRGQQVTLSCSPISGHRSVSWYQQTPGQGLQFLFEYFSETQRNKGNFPGRFSGRQFSNSRSEMNVSTLELGDSALYLCASSLYGQSMGAHYGYTFGSGTRLTVV.

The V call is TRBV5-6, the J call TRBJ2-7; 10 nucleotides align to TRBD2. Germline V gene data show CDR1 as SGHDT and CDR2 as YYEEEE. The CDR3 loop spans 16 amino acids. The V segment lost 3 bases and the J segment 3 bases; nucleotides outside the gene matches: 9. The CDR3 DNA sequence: TGTGCCAGCAGCTCAACCGGGACTAGCGAGTTCTACGAGCAGTACTTC. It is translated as CASSSTGTSEFYEQYF.

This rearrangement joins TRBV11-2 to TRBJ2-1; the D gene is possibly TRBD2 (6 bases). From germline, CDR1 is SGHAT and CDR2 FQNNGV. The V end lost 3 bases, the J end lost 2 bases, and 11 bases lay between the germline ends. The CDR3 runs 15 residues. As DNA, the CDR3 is TGTGCCAGCAGCTTCGCGACTAGTCCCTACAATGAGCAGTTCTTC. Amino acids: CASSFATSPYNEQFF.

The CDR3 spells CASSYGASVYEQYF. CDR3 sequence (DNA): TGTGCCAGCAGTTACGGGGCTAGCGTCTACGAGCAGTACTTC. J is TRBJ2-7 and V is TRBV6-5; possible D gene TRBD2, 6 bases. Germline V gene sequence: CDR1 MNHEY, CDR2 SVGAGI. The V end lost 2 bases, the J end lost 3 bases, and 11 bases lay between the germline ends. The CDR3 consists of 14 residues.

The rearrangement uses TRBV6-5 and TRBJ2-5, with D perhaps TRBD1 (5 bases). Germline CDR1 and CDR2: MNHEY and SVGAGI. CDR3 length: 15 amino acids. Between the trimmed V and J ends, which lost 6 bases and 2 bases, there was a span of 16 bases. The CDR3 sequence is CASRAGFGGQETQYF. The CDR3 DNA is TGTGCCAGCAGAGCAGGGTTTGGTGGGCAAGAGACCCAGTACTTC.

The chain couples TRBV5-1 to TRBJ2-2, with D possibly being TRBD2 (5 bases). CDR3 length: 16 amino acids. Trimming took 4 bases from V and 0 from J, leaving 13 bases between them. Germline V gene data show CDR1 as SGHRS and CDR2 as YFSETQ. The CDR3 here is CASSPGGGPNTGELFF. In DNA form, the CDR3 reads TGCGCCAGCAGCCCTGGAGGCGGTCCGAACACCGGGGAGCTGTTTTTT.

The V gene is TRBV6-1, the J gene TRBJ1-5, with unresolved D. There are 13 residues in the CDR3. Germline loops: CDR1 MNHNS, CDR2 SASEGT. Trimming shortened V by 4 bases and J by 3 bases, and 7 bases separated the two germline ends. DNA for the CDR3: TGTGCCAGCAGTGCGGAGTTCAATCAGCCCCAGCATTTT. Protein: CASSAEFNQPQHF.

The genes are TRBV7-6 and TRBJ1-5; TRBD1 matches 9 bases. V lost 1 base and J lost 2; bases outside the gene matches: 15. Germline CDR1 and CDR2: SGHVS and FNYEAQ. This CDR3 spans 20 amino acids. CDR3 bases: TGTGCCAGCAGCTTAGGTGCTACCGGGACAGGGTTTGGGGGCAATCAGCCCCAGCATTTT. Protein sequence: CASSLGATGTGFGGNQPQHF.

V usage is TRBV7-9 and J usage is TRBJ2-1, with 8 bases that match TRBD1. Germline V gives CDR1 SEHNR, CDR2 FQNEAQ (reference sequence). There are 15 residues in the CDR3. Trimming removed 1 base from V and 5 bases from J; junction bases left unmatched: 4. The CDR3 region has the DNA TGTGCCAGCAGCTTAGGGACAGGGAATCACAATGAGCAGTTCTTC. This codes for CASSLGTGNHNEQFF.

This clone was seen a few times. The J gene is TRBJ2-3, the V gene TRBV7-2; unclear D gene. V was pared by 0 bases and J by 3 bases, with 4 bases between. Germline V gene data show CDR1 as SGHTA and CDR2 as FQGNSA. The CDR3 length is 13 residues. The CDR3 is CASSLARTDTQYF. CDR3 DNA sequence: TGTGCCAGCAGCTTAGCGAGAACAGATACGCAGTATTTT.

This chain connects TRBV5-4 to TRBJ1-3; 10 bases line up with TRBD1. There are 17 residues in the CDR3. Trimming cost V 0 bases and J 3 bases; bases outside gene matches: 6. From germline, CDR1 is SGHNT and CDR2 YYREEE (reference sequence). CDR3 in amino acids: CASSLGDRGRGGNTIYF. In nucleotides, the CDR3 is TGTGCCAGCAGCTTGGGAGACAGGGGGCGCGGTGGAAACACCATATATTTT.

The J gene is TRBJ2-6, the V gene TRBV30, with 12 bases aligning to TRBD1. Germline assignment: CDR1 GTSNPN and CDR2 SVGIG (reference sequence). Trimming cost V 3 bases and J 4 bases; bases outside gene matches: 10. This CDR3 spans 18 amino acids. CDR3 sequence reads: CAWSVWGQGAVGANVLTF. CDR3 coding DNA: TGTGCCTGGAGCGTATGGGGACAGGGGGCGGTAGGGGCCAACGTCCTGACTTTC.

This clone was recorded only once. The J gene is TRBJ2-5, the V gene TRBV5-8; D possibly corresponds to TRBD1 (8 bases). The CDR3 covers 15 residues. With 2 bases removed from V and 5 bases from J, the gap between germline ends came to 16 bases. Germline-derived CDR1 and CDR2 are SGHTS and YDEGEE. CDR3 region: CASSLWTGTKETQYF. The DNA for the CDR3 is TGTGCCAGCAGCTTATGGACAGGGACTAAGGAGACCCAGTACTTC.

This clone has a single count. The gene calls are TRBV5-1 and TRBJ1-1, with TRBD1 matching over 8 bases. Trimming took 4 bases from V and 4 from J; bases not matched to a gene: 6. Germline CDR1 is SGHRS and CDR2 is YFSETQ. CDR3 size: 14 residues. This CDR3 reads CASSPGGTGTEAFF. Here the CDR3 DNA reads TGCGCCAGCAGCCCAGGCGGGACAGGCACTGAAGCTTTCTTT.

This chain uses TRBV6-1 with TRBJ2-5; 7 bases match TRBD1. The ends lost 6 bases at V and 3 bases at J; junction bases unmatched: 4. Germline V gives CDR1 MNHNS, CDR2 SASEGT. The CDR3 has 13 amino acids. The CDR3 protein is CASRRQGEETQYF. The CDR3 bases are TGTGCCAGCAGGAGACAGGGTGAAGAGACCCAGTACTTC.